This T cell receptor beta chain was documented in a study of shared clonotypes between healthy human individuals. On the study more broadly: Ranging from 18 to 49 in age, donors were a couple of women and a few men.

Study conclusions and caveats: Generation of non-shared clonotypes was less probable than generation of clonotypes shared by all four donors.

Worth noting for this clone: Its antigen is not identified.

Only in-frame clones appear in the TCRdb table, and some are missing; sequencing was by immunoSEQ multiplex PCR. Here the sample spans 2 million to 2.5 million clones, 85% to 95% being singletons. CDR3 length: 14 amino acids. CDR1 and CDR2 (germline): SGHRS, YFSETQ. V was trimmed by 2 bases and J by 2 bases, leaving 10 bases between them. This chain uses TRBV5-1 with TRBJ2-5, with D unclear. The sample was naive CD4+ T cells from PBMCs. Subset noted: CD45RA+ positively selected. The clonotype originates from a man aged 18-30 years in good health. Some clones in this sample may be carry-over from other donors' samples. The CDR3 nucleotides are TGCGCCAGCAGCTTTAGAGTCAGACAAGAGACCCAGTACTTC. This translates into CASSFRVRQETQYF.